A selection of T cell receptor beta chains follows, all from one sample in a study of CD8 T cells in ankylosing spondylitis. Each CDR3 protein gets one entry after TCRdb re-called the 5' RACE reads with MiXCR. The sample carries some 270,000 distinct CDR3 sequences, roughly 32% recorded once. Sequenced sample: blood, either unsorted or a sorted T cell fraction (not recorded which). These receptor sequences come from a male donor with ankylosing spondylitis or in good health (not recorded which). Each CDR3 is given with its conserved first and last residue. Each record gives: J gene, clone size, V gene, D gene, CDR3 protein, CDR3 DNA. A D gene is named only where the DNA matches it firmly. Clone size is given for some rows only: seen once, a few or many times, or a class if the clone is expanded.

TRBJ2-5	once	TRBV11-2	-	CASSSWTEETQYF	TGTGCCAGCAGCTCCTGGACAGAAGAGACCCAGTACTTC
TRBJ2-5	-	TRBV11-2	-	CASSSGWGLQETQYF	TGTGCCAGCAGCTCCGGTTGGGGTCTTCAAGAGACCCAGTACTTC
TRBJ2-5	few	TRBV5-6	-	CASSLGSLQGTQYF	TGTGCCAGCAGCTTGGGCAGCCTCCAAGGGACCCAGTACTTC
TRBJ2-1	few	TRBV20-1	-	CSARTESYNEQFF	TGCAGTGCTAGGACAGAGTCCTACAATGAGCAGTTCTTC
TRBJ2-2	-	TRBV28	-	CASSPAGSANTGELFF	TGTGCCAGCTCACCGGCGGGTAGCGCGAACACCGGGGAGCTGTTTTTT
TRBJ2-3	many	TRBV29-1	-	CSVEADTSTDTQYF	TGCAGCGTAGAAGCGGATACTAGCACAGATACGCAGTATTTT
TRBJ1-2	-	TRBV6-1	-	CASSRQEALGYTF	TGTGCCAGCAGCCGACAGGAGGCATTAGGCTACACCTTC
TRBJ1-5	few	TRBV7-2	-	CASSFGGNQPQHF	TGTGCCAGCAGCTTTGGGGGCAATCAGCCCCAGCATTTT
TRBJ1-1	-	TRBV12-3/TRBV12-4	-	CASSPAAATEAFF	TGTGCCAGCAGCCCAGCGGCTGCGACTGAAGCTTTCTTT
TRBJ2-5	few	TRBV10-2	TRBD2	CASSGSGGQETQYF	TGCGCCAGCAGCGGGAGCGGGGGCCAAGAGACCCAGTACTTC
TRBJ2-2	few	TRBV24-1	-	CATSDRDTYTGELFF	TGTGCCACCAGTGATCGGGACACTTACACCGGGGAGCTGTTTTTT
TRBJ2-3	-	TRBV5-1	TRBD1	CASSLGQGAIRDTQYF	TGCGCCAGCAGCCTAGGACAGGGGGCGATTCGAGATACGCAGTATTTT
TRBJ2-1	-	TRBV11-2	-	CASRLIRRGAGNEQFF	TGTGCCAGCAGACTTATACGCAGGGGGGCGGGCAATGAGCAGTTCTTC
TRBJ2-5	few	TRBV20-1	-	CSARAMRVQETQYF	TGCAGTGCTAGAGCTATGCGGGTCCAAGAGACCCAGTACTTC
TRBJ2-7	-	TRBV7-6	TRBD1	CASSSGQGEHF	TGTGCCAGCAGCTCAGGACAGGGCGAACACTTC
TRBJ2-5	once	TRBV5-1	-	CASKWAAAEETQYF	TGCGCCAGCAAGTGGGCAGCGGCAGAGGAGACCCAGTACTTC
TRBJ2-1	few	TRBV12-3/TRBV12-4	-	CASSFRSPGRNYNEQFF	TGTGCCAGCAGTTTCCGATCACCCGGACGGAACTACAATGAGCAGTTCTTC
TRBJ2-1	-	TRBV4-2	-	CASSQEWLYDEQFF	TGTGCCAGCAGCCAAGAGTGGCTGTATGATGAGCAGTTCTTC
TRBJ2-2	once	TRBV6-5	TRBD2	CASVSGGNTGEPFF	TGTGCCAGCGTTTCGGGAGGGAACACCGGGGAGCCGTTTTTT
TRBJ2-7	-	TRBV29-1	-	CSVEVPNSYEQYF	TGCAGCGTGGAGGTACCGAACTCCTACGAGCAGTACTTC
TRBJ1-5	-	TRBV19	TRBD1	CASNTRTGSNQPQHF	TGTGCCAGCAACACAAGGACAGGGAGCAATCAGCCCCAGCATTTT
TRBJ2-3	few	TRBV5-5	-	CASSFLRTSTDTQYF	TGTGCCAGCAGCTTCCTCCGCACTAGCACAGATACGCAGTATTTT
TRBJ1-1	-	TRBV12-3/TRBV12-4	-	CASRSQFPMNTEAFF	TGTGCCAGCAGGTCCCAGTTCCCCATGAACACTGAAGCTTTCTTT
TRBJ2-7	few	TRBV6-5	-	CASSYSRSYEQYF	TGTGCCAGCAGTTATAGCAGGTCCTACGAGCAGTACTTC
TRBJ1-1	-	TRBV5-1	TRBD1	CASSFTGGSTEAFF	TGCGCCAGCAGCTTTACAGGGGGCAGCACTGAAGCTTTCTTT
TRBJ2-3	-	TRBV6-1	-	CASTDRDRSTDTQYF	TGTGCCAGCACCGACCGGGACCGTAGCACAGATACGCAGTATTTT
TRBJ1-1	once	TRBV5-1	TRBD1	CASNAETGLGTEAFF	TGCGCCAGCAACGCCGAGACAGGGTTGGGCACTGAAGCTTTCTTT
TRBJ2-7	few	TRBV20-1	-	CSARVSYEQYF	TGCAGTGCTAGAGTCAGCTACGAGCAGTACTTC
TRBJ2-1	-	TRBV29-1	-	CSVTPSSYNEQFF	TGCAGCGTGACACCTAGCTCCTACAATGAGCAGTTCTTC
TRBJ2-2	-	TRBV7-9	-	CAIAKGPASNTGELFF	TGTGCCATTGCTAAGGGTCCAGCGTCGAACACCGGGGAGCTGTTTTTT
TRBJ2-5	few	TRBV10-3	TRBD1	CAISEDRGRETQYF	TGTGCCATCAGTGAGGACAGGGGGCGAGAGACCCAGTACTTC
TRBJ2-5	-	TRBV10-2	-	CASSEEWGALRETQYF	TGCGCCAGCAGTGAGGAGTGGGGGGCCCTGCGAGAGACCCAGTACTTC
TRBJ2-5	few	TRBV6-1	-	CASSPPFGAGETQYF	TGTGCCAGCAGTCCCCCCTTTGGGGCGGGAGAGACCCAGTACTTC
TRBJ2-5	few	TRBV20-1	-	CSAREGGKETQYF	TGCAGTGCTAGAGAGGGGGGAAAAGAGACCCAGTACTTC
TRBJ2-1	few	TRBV29-1	TRBD2	CSVESRGGLYYEQFF	TGCAGCGTTGAGTCGCGCGGGGGGCTCTACTATGAGCAGTTCTTC
TRBJ2-5	few	TRBV20-1	TRBD2	CSAGGLAGSQETQYF	TGCAGTGCTGGAGGACTAGCGGGGTCCCAAGAGACCCAGTACTTC
TRBJ1-1	many	TRBV20-1	-	CSAATTGEAFF	TGCAGTGCTGCAACGACCGGTGAAGCTTTCTTT